Below are 3 T cell receptor beta chains sequenced from a single sample in a study of monozygotic twins with inflammatory bowel disease. TCRdb reanalyzed the 5' RACE reads, giving one entry per CDR3 protein sequence and no DNA. This listing includes some 450,000 distinct CDR3 sequences. The specimen sequenced was blood. Receptors were obtained from a human donor with ulcerative colitis or Crohn's disease, or a healthy co-twin of an affected twin (not recorded which).

The chain recombines TRBV6-2 or TRBV6-3 with TRBJ2-1. Germline values: CDR1 MNHEY, CDR2 SVGEGT. The CDR3 runs 11 residues. The CDR3 loop reads CASSFLSEQFF.

This chain connects TRBV4-1 to TRBJ1-4; the D call from TCRdb, TRBD1, cannot be confirmed without DNA. CDR1 is MGHRA, CDR2 YSYEKL, per germline. The CDR3 is 17 residues long. CDR3 loop: CASSQEGLGRGREKLFF.

The rearrangement links TRBV6-1 to TRBJ2-3; lacking DNA, the TRBD1 call made by TCRdb goes unchecked. Germline CDR1 reads MNHNS; CDR2 reads SASEGT. The CDR3 is 15 amino acids. CDR3 sequence: CASWGPDSPTDTQYF.